This T cell receptor (beta chain) originates from a study of CD8+ T cells in alopecia areata. V shed 6 bases and J 5 bases; nucleotides not matched to a gene: 10. This CDR3 contains 15 residues. In germline, CDR1 is MNHNY, CDR2 SVGAGI (reference sequence). Described treatment: oral pan-JAK inhibitor, 5-10 mg twice daily. Lesional scalp punch biopsies and peripheral blood were collected from alopecia areata patients. T lymphocytes (CD4+ and CD8+) were sorted from PBMCs. This clone was counted between two and nine times. Following RNA extraction, reverse transcription yielded cDNA that acted as the sequencing template. Some clones are missing from TCRdb's copy, which holds only in-frame ones; the method was immunoSEQ multiplex PCR. The sample records 120,000 or so clones, around 60% being singletons.

Sequenced material: CD4+ T cells sorted from blood, taken at week 4, from a patient treated with tofacitinib. The clonotype comes from a human donor with alopecia areata. The chain employs TRBV6-6 and TRBJ2-5; 9 bases agree with TRBD1. The CDR3: CASSENRGPGETQYF. For the CDR3, the DNA is TGTGCCAGCAGCGAAAACAGGGGGCCCGGGGAGACCCAGTACTTC.